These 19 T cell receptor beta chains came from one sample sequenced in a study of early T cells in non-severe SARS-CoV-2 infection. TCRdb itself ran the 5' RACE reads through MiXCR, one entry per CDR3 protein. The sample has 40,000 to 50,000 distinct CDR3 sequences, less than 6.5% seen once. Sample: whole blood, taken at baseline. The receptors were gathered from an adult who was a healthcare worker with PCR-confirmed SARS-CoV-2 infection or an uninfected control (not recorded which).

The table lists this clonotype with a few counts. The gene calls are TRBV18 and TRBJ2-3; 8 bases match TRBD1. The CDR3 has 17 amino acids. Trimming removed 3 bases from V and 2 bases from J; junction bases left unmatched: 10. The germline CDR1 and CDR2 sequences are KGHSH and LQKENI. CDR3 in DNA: TGTGCCAGCTCACCTCCGACAGGCCAGGGGGCCACAGATACGCAGTATTTT. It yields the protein CASSPPTGQGATDTQYF.

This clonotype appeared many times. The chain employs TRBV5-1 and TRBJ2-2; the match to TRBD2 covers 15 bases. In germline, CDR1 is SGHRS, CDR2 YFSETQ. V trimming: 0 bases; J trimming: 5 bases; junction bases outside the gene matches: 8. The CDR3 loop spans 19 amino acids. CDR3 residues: CASSLADGTSGRRTGELFF. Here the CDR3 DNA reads TGCGCCAGCAGCTTGGCCGATGGGACTAGCGGGAGGAGGACCGGGGAGCTGTTTTTT.

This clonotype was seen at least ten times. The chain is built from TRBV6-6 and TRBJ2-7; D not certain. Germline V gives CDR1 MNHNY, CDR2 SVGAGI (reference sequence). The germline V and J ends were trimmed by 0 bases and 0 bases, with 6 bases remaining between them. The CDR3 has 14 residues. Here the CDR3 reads CASSYSLSSYEQYF. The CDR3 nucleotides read TGTGCCAGCAGTTACTCGCTTAGCTCCTACGAGCAGTACTTC.

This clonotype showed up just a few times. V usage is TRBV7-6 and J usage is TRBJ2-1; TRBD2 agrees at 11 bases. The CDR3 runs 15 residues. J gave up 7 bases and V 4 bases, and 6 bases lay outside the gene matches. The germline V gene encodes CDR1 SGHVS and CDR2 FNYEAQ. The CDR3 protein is CASSYTSGSSNEQFF. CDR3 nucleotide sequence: TGTGCCAGCAGCTATACTAGCGGGAGTTCGAATGAGCAGTTCTTC.

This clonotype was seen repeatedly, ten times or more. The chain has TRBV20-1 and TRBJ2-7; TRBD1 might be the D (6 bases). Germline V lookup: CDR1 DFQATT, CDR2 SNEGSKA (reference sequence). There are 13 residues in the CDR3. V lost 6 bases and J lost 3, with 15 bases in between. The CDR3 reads CSATPGHGYEQYF. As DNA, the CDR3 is TGCAGTGCCACACCGGGACACGGCTACGAGCAGTACTTC.

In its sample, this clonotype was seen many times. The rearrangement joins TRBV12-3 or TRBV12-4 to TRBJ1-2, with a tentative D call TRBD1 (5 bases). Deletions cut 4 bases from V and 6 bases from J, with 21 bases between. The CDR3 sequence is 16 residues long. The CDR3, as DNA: TGTGCCAGCAGTTACAATCTGCGACAGTTCACAGATGGCTACACCTTC. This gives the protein CASSYNLRQFTDGYTF.

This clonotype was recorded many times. The CDR3 DNA sequence: TGTGCCAGCAGTTACTCCCCAGGGACGATCGGGGTGAATGAAAAACTGTTTTTT. Protein product: CASSYSPGTIGVNEKLFF. This chain connects TRBV6-5 to TRBJ1-4; D possibly corresponds to TRBD1 (5 bases). Trimming pared 0 bases from V and 5 bases from J, leaving 19 bases between. The CDR3 totals 18 residues. The germline V gene encodes CDR1 MNHEY and CDR2 SVGAGI.

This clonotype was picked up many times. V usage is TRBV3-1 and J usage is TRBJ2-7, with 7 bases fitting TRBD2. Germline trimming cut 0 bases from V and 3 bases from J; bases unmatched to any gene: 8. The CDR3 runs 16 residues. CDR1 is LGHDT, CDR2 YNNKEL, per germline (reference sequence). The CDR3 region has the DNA TGTGCCAGCAGCCAAGATCCGGGGGGACTGAGCTACGAGCAGTACTTC. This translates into CASSQDPGGLSYEQYF.

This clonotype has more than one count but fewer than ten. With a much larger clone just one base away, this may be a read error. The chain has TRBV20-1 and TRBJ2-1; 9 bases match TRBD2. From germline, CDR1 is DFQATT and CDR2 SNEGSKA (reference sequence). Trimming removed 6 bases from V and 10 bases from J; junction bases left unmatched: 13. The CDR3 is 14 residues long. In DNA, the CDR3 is TGCAGTGCCGGACCCGTAGCGGGAGACTTGGAGCAGTTCTTC. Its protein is CSAGPVAGDLEQFF.

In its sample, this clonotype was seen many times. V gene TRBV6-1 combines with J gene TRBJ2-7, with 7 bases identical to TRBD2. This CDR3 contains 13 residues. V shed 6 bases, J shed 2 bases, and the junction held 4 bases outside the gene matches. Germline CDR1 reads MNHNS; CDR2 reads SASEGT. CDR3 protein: CASSSGTTYEQYF. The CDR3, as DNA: TGTGCCAGCAGCTCCGGGACTACCTACGAGCAGTACTTC.

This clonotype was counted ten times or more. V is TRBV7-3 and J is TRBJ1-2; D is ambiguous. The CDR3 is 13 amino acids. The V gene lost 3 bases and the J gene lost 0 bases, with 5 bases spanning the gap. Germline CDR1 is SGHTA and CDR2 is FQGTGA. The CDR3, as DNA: TGTGCCAGCAGCTTGCCACCTAACTATGGCTACACCTTC. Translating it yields CASSLPPNYGYTF.

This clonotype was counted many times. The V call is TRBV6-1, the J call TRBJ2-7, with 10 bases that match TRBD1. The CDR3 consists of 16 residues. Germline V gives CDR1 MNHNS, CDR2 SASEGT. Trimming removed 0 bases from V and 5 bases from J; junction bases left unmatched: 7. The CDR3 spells CASSEAPGTGVHEQYF. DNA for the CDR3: TGTGCCAGCAGTGAAGCCCCCGGGACAGGGGTCCACGAGCAGTACTTC.

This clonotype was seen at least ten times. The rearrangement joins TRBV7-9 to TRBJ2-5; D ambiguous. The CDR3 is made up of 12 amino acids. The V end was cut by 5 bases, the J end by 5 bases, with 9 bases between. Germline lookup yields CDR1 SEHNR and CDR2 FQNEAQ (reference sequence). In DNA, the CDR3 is TGTGCCAGCAGCCCGGACGGGGAGACCCAGTACTTC. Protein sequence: CASSPDGETQYF.

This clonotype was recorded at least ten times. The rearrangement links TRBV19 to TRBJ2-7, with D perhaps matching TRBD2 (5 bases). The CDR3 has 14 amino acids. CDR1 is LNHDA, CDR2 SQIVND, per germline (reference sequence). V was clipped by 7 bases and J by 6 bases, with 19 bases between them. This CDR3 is CASTLTGNLAEQYF. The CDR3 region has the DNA TGTGCCAGTACCTTGACGGGGAACCTCGCCGAGCAGTACTTC.

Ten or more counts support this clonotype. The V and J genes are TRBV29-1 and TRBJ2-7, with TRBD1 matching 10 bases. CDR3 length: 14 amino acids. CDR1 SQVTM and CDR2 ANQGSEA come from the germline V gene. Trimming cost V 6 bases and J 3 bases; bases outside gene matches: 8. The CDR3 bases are TGCAGCGTAGAGGGACAGGGGTCCCTCTACGAGCAGTACTTC. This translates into CSVEGQGSLYEQYF.

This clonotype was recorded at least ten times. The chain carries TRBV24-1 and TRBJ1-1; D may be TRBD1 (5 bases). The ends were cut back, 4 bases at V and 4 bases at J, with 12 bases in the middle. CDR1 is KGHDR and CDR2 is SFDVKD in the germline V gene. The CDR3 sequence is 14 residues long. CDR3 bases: TGTGCCACCAGTGAGGGGGGAGGGAGCACTGAAGCTTTCTTT. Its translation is CATSEGGGSTEAFF.

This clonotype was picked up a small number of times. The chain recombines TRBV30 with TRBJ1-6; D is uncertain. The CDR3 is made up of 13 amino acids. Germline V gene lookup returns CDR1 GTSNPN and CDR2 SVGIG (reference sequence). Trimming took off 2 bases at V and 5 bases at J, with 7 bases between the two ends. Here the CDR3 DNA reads TGTGCCTGGAGTAGGGAGGATAATTCACCCCTCCACTTT. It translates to CAWSREDNSPLHF.

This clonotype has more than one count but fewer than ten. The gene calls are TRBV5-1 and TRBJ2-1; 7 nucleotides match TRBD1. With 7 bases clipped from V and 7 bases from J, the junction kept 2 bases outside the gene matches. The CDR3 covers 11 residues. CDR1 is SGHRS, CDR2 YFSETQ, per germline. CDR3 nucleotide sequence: TGCGCCAGCGGCAGGGGGAATGAGCAGTTCTTC. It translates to CASGRGNEQFF.

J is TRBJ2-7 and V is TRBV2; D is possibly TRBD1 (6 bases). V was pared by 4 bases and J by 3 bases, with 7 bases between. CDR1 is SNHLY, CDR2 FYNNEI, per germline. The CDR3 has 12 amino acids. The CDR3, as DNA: TGTGCCAGCAGTGCGGACAGCTACGAGCAGTACTTC. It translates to CASSADSYEQYF.